This entry describes one T cell receptor (beta chain). Its antigen is not identified. Germline V gene data show CDR1 as MNHEY and CDR2 as SMNVEV (reference sequence). The CDR3 runs 15 residues. Trimming cost V 0 bases and J 3 bases; bases outside gene matches: 2. PCR primers comprised 60 Vbeta and 13 Jbeta primers. Per the authors' pipeline: Some 11 million of the approximately 80 million unique TCR beta chains counted in a later analysis were shared. Measured with immunoSEQ multiplex PCR; TCRdb has only the in-frame clones, and not every one. Clone size and the V and J calls come from that table; the DNA yielded D and trimming. This table holds 130,000 or so clones, around 73% found once. The record originates from a study of cytomegalovirus exposure and HLA in healthy donors. About the study: The 100 million to 120 million unique TCR beta sequences, from about 180 million T cells, were found by an earlier analysis.

The study, taken as a whole, reports: Per a prior analysis, the majority of TCR beta V segments were productive roughly 90% or roughly 30% of the time. The authors enumerated 164 TCR beta chains as linked to cytomegalovirus.

The chain carries TRBV27 and TRBJ2-7; 10 bases fit TRBD2. The specimen sequenced was PBMCs. The receptor's source is a female donor in good health and CMV-seronegative. CDR3 protein: CASSLSWTSGYEQYF. CDR3 coding DNA: TGTGCCAGCAGTTTATCTTGGACTAGCGGCTACGAGCAGTACTTC.